This T cell receptor (beta chain) was recovered during a study of identical twins (dated by TCRdb to about 2016). Background for the entire study: The study deep-sequenced TCR alpha and beta repertoires from monozygotic twins, unrelated adults of various ages and cord blood to test whether fetal clonotypes persist. Replicate twin experiments were performed at different times using different library preparation protocols to rule out contamination. The investigation overall reported the following: Abundant cord blood beta clonotypes carried fewer insertions; young adult naive repertoires showed a weaker similar trend, while memory repertoires showed none. In monozygotic twins, recombination models systematically underestimated out-of-frame TCR alpha sharing, but the models matched the sharing seen between unrelated individuals. In beta out-of-frame sequences, excess twin sharing was weaker, because having fewer shared sequences lowered the signal-to-noise ratio. Because the same donors could not be followed over many years, the conclusions relied on cross-sectional statistical analysis. Invariant T cells such as MAIT and iNKT could partly confound zero-insertion analyses, although diverse VJ usage argued against such confounding for most clonotypes. Out-of-frame TCR alpha sequences shared between twins showed an excess of low generation-probability sequences compared with coincidental sharing between unrelated individuals.

The receptor library was made with 5' RACE. This sample was sequenced with an Illumina HiSeq 2000. Template switching introduced a universal primer binding site; the final cDNA contained a unique molecular identifier, enabling accurate counting of TCR cDNA molecules. Specific primers in the conserved constant-segment region were used to synthesize first-strand cDNA for TCR alpha and beta chains. To control for contamination, every cDNA library carried two barcodes: a SMART-Mk sample barcode plus Illumina barcodes. Two successive PCR steps introduced TruSeq adapter sequences along with Illumina sample barcodes. TCR alpha and beta cDNA libraries were sequenced on the Illumina HiSeq platform with custom primers. The authors processed their data as follows. MiGEC was used to process raw reads and extract unique molecular identifiers, and MiXCR was used to find CDR3 positions. Recombination models were inferred per individual with the repgenHMM and IGoR tools using an EM algorithm. Shared clonotype analysis was performed with the tcR package in R, normalizing sharing by the product of cloneset sizes. To study raw recombination without the effects of thymic and clonal selection, out-of-frame nonproductive sequences were analyzed. TCRdb handled the public reads itself, with Q25 trimming in fastp and clone calling in MiXCR, and kept productive beta chains. For every CDR3 protein sequence, its rows merge into one entry that carries the most common genes and DNA. The V and J calls shown here were made by TCRdb, not taken from the authors' results. For this sample the table gives fewer than 650,000 distinct CDR3 sequences, of which around a tenth were detected only once. The ten largest make up roughly 3% of the sample.

This clonotype was detected many times. Its antigen remains unidentified. Per-base qualities were not stored, and no clone one base away is much larger. Every donor in the study was a healthy Caucasian. Three pairs of female monozygotic twins, all aged about 18 to 30 years, were included in the twin cohort. The RNA used for TCR libraries was isolated from peripheral blood mononuclear cells. This sample was shared with a second study, whose subject was yellow fever vaccine responses in identical twins. The second source states: The T cell response to vaccination in identical twins was reported by the authors to appear partly convergent and partly personalized. In identical twins, the study followed T cell clones that responded to the vaccine with precision.

Sequencing was done on a sample of PBMCs. This sequence was found in a young woman in good health.

The CDR3 reads CASSLPGLAAGTGELFF. At the DNA level, the sequence is TGTGCCAGCAGCTTACCGGGACTAGCGGCAGGAACCGGGGAGCTGTTTTTT. Here the chain combines TRBV7-9 and TRBJ2-2; TRBD2 aligns with 11 central bases. The CDR3 has 17 amino acids, counting the end cysteine and phenylalanine. Just the 51-base CDR3 DNA is kept, in frame starting at base 1. The germline V end is reduced by 2 bases and the J end by 5 bases; junction bases left unmatched: 7. CDR1 and CDR2 were assigned from the germline V gene (reference sequence) as SEHNR and FQNEAQ. With all but the CDR3 taken from the reference TRBV7-9 and TRBJ2-2 genes, the full variable domain is: DTGVSQNPRHKITKRGQNVTFRCDPISEHNRLYWYRQTLGQGPEFLTYFQNEAQLEKSRLLSDRFSAERPKGSFSTLEIQRTEQGDSAMYLCASSLPGLAAGTGELFFGEGSRLTVL.